These 12 T cell receptor beta chains originate from one sample sequenced in a study of T-cell reconstitution after alpha-beta-depleted transplantation in children. It was with unique molecular identifiers that the TCRbeta library was prepared. TCRdb ran MiXCR on the PCR reads and lists one entry per CDR3 protein. Altogether about a million distinct CDR3 sequences are present, about 26% being singletons, with the ten largest covering 25% to 35%. The material was PBMCs, mostly from graft donor cells, obtained 360 days after TCRalphabeta/CD19-depleted stem cell transplant. Every receptor here comes from a boy younger than two who had a stem cell transplant for SCID, so the T cells may come from the graft donor.

The rearrangement links TRBV5-5 to TRBJ1-2; 7 positions agree with TRBD1. CDR3 size: 17 residues. The V and J ends lost 0 bases and 0 bases, in that order; junction bases with no gene match: 8. The V gene's germline CDR1 is SGHKS and CDR2 YYEKEE (reference sequence). In nucleotides, the CDR3 is TGTGCCAGCAGCTTGGTAAACAGGGGCCTAGCTAACTATGGCTACACCTTC. Translating it yields CASSLVNRGLANYGYTF.

V and J are TRBV10-3 and TRBJ2-4; the D call may be TRBD1 or TRBD2 (7 bases each). Germline V gene data show CDR1 as ENHRY and CDR2 as SYGVKD. V was pared by 0 bases and J by 0 bases, with 12 bases between. The CDR3 runs 17 residues. Written as DNA, the CDR3 is TGTGCCATCAGTGAGTCCGCCAGGGGGGGAGCCAAAAACATTCAGTACTTC. It specifies CAISESARGGAKNIQYF.

This clonotype has just a few counts. The chain combines TRBV6-5 with TRBJ1-6, with TRBD1 identical over 8 bases. The CDR3 sequence is 17 residues long. V shed 6 bases and J 6 bases; nucleotides not matched to a gene: 13. From germline, CDR1 is MNHEY and CDR2 SVGAGI. CDR3: CASRTVAWDRLNSPLHF. Here the CDR3 DNA reads TGTGCCAGCAGGACCGTCGCATGGGACAGGCTTAATTCACCCCTCCACTTT.

The rearrangement uses TRBV27 and TRBJ2-5; D possibly corresponds to TRBD1 (6 bases). Germline V CDR1 and CDR2: MNHEY, SMNVEV (reference sequence). The CDR3 loop spans 14 amino acids. V was pared by 2 bases and J by 5 bases, with 12 bases between. CDR3 residues: CASSLQGLVETQYF. Here the CDR3 DNA reads TGTGCCAGCAGTTTACAGGGGTTGGTGGAGACCCAGTACTTC.

The count of this clonotype is one. The genes are TRBV12-3 or TRBV12-4 and TRBJ2-7, with TRBD2 identical over 15 bases. This CDR3 comprises 19 residues. With 6 bases clipped from V and 4 bases from J, the junction kept 16 bases outside the gene matches. DNA for the CDR3: TGTGCCAGCAGCCCCCAATGGGGACTAGCGGGGGGCGGGCGATACGAGCAGTACTTC. Translated, it gives CASSPQWGLAGGGRYEQYF.

The chain recombines TRBV7-6 with TRBJ2-3; a possible D gene is TRBD2 (6 bases). The CDR3 contains 14 residues. CDR1 is SGHVS, CDR2 FNYEAQ, per germline. The V gene lost 5 bases and the J gene lost 4 bases, with 13 bases spanning the gap. CDR3 in amino acids: CASSHPGGADTQYF. DNA for the CDR3: TGTGCCAGCAGCCACCCCGGCGGGGCAGATACGCAGTATTTT.

This chain connects TRBV4-1 to TRBJ2-7; D gene unclear. The CDR3 is made up of 15 amino acids. From germline, CDR1 is MGHRA and CDR2 YSYEKL. With 0 bases removed from V and 0 bases from J, the gap between germline ends came to 9 bases. This CDR3 reads CASSQDAVSSYEQYF. CDR3 bases: TGCGCCAGCAGCCAAGATGCGGTAAGCTCCTACGAGCAGTACTTC.

This rearrangement joins TRBV6-2 or TRBV6-3 to TRBJ2-5; D is uncertain. With 6 bases removed from V and 1 base from J, the gap between germline ends came to 12 bases. This CDR3 region has 14 residues. Germline V gene data show CDR1 as MNHEY and CDR2 as SVGEGT. This CDR3 is CASRVSLSQETQYF. The DNA for the CDR3 is TGTGCCAGCAGAGTTTCCTTAAGCCAAGAGACCCAGTACTTC.

The chain carries TRBV5-1 and TRBJ2-2; D call uncertain. The CDR3 is 15 amino acids. The germline V gene has CDR1 SGHRS and CDR2 YFSETQ. V lost 0 bases, J lost 1 base, and 7 bases lay in between. The CDR3 DNA follows: TGCGCCAGCAGCTTGGTTGTGGGGAACACCGGGGAGCTGTTTTTT. It yields the protein CASSLVVGNTGELFF. The variable domain in full, with the rest retrieved from reference TRBV5-1 and TRBJ2-2, is KAGVTQTPRYLIKTRGQQVTLSCSPISGHRSVSWYQQTPGQGLQFLFEYFSETQRNKGNFPGRFSGRQFSNSRSEMNVSTLELGDSALYLCASSLVVGNTGELFFGEGSRLTVL.

This clonotype came up many times. The chain combines TRBV29-1 with TRBJ1-1, with 9 bases aligning to TRBD1. CDR1 and CDR2 (germline): SQVTM, ANQGSEA. The CDR3 is made up of 14 amino acids. Trimming at V came to 4 bases and at J to 4 bases, leaving 7 bases not matched to a gene. For the CDR3, the DNA is TGCAGCGTTGCGGTCACAGGGGGCGGCACTGAAGCTTTCTTT. Translating it yields CSVAVTGGGTEAFF.

The rearrangement joins TRBV7-6 to TRBJ2-1, with 10 nucleotides matching TRBD1. Unmatched junction bases numbered 8, after V lost 1 base and J lost 8 bases. The length of the CDR3 is 16 residues. From germline, CDR1 is SGHVS and CDR2 FNYEAQ. CDR3 nucleotides: TGTGCCAGCAGCTTAGATACGGGACAGGGGTCCTATGAGCAGTTCTTC. Protein: CASSLDTGQGSYEQFF.

The rearrangement joins TRBV12-3 or TRBV12-4 to TRBJ2-2; D is possibly TRBD1 or TRBD2 (5 bases each). Deletions cut 6 bases from V and 1 base from J, with 21 bases between. CDR3 length: 18 residues. The chain's CDR3 is CASSKTSLSGLNTGELFF. For the CDR3, the DNA is TGTGCCAGCAGCAAAACCTCCTTATCGGGGCTGAACACCGGGGAGCTGTTTTTT.